The rows below give T cell receptor beta chains drawn from one sample of a study of Tregs in tolerant kidney transplant recipients. Clones were read by immunoSEQ multiplex PCR, and TCRdb kept only the in-frame ones, dropping some. This table holds 90,000 to 130,000 clones, around 87% found once. Sequencing was performed on CD4+ T cells from blood, taken before the transplant. All receptors come from a human donor who received a combined kidney and bone marrow transplant. Each CDR3 is given with its conserved first and last residue. D genes are given only for firm matches. Size is omitted from some rows. Given values are once, few, many or a class for expanded clones.

CDR3 | DNA | size | V | D | J
CASSPPSGSYNEQFF | TGTGCCAGCAGCCCCCCTAGCGGTTCCTACAATGAGCAGTTCTTC | NA | TRBV14 | TRBD2 | TRBJ2-1
CASNQEARSGNTIYF | TGTGCCAGCAACCAAGAGGCACGCTCTGGAAACACCATATATTTT | NA | TRBV6-1 | NA | TRBJ1-3
CSAGTGGLDTQYF | TGCAGCGCCGGGACAGGGGGCTTGGATACGCAGTATTTT | once | TRBV29-1 | TRBD1 | TRBJ2-3
CASSTEFPSYEQYF | TGTGCCAGCAGCACGGAGTTTCCCTCCTACGAGCAGTACTTC | NA | TRBV7-2 | NA | TRBJ2-7
CASSVDPSYGYTF | TGTGCCAGCAGCGTAGATCCGAGCTATGGCTACACCTTC | NA | TRBV9 | NA | TRBJ1-2
CASTLVGGKLTEAFF | TGCGCCAGCACGCTCGTCGGGGGGAAGTTGACTGAAGCTTTCTTT | NA | TRBV5-1 | NA | TRBJ1-1
CASSLAGLAGGYNEQFF | TGTGCCAGCAGCTTGGCGGGACTAGCGGGGGGATACAATGAGCAGTTCTTC | NA | TRBV5-4 | TRBD2 | TRBJ2-1
CATSPGGTGQSYGYTF | TGTGCCACATCACCCGGGGGGACAGGGCAATCTTATGGCTACACCTTC | NA | TRBV5-4 | TRBD1 | TRBJ1-2
CASSIGEGYSNQPQHF | TGTGCCAGTAGTATAGGGGAGGGTTATAGCAATCAGCCCCAGCATTTT | NA | TRBV19 | NA | TRBJ1-5
CASRRSGGEETQYF | TGCGCCAGCCGCCGTAGCGGGGGGGAAGAGACCCAGTACTTC | NA | TRBV5-1 | TRBD2 | TRBJ2-5
CASSTRDRERIQYF | TGTGCCAGCAGTACCCGGGACAGGGAACGCATTCAGTACTTC | NA | TRBV6-5 | TRBD1 | TRBJ2-4
CASSPGKMNTEAFF | TGTGCCAGCAGCCCCGGGAAGATGAACACTGAAGCTTTCTTT | NA | TRBV7-9 | NA | TRBJ1-1
CASSPGGQGYEQYF | TGTGCCAGCAGCCCTGGCGGGCAGGGGTACGAGCAGTACTTC | NA | TRBV7-9 | NA | TRBJ2-7
CASSQGPSAGELFF | TGCGCCAGCAGCCAAGGGCCTAGCGCCGGGGAGCTGTTTTTT | NA | TRBV4-3 | NA | TRBJ2-2